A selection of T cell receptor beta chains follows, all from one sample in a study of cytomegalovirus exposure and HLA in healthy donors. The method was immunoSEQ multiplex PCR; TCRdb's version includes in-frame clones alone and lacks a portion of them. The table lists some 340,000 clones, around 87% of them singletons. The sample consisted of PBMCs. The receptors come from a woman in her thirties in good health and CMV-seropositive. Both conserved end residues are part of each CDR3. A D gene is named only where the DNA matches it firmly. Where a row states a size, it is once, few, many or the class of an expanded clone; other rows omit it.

TGCGCCAGCAGCCCCTCGGATTCCATACCCTACGAGCAGTACTTC	CASSPSDSIPYEQYF	once	TRBJ2-7	TRBV5-1	-
TGTGCCAGCACCCAGACCACAGACTACGAGCAGTACTTC	CASTQTTDYEQYF	-	TRBJ2-7	TRBV2	-
TGTGCCAGCAGCGTAACTAGCGGGAGTCACGGGGAGCTGTTTTTT	CASSVTSGSHGELFF	-	TRBJ2-2	TRBV9	TRBD2
TGTGCCAGCAGTGCCGACCGGGACAGGGTCTATAATGAGCAGTTCTTC	CASSADRDRVYNEQFF	-	TRBJ2-1	TRBV27	TRBD1
TGCAGCGTAGGGACAGGCAAAAACATTCAGTACTTC	CSVGTGKNIQYF	once	TRBJ2-4	TRBV29-1	TRBD1
TGTGCCAGCAGTTTACTCGCCGCACCAGAGACCCAGTACTTC	CASSLLAAPETQYF	-	TRBJ2-5	TRBV28	-
TGCGCCAGCAGCCACCCGGGGGGCCCGGACACCGGGGAGCTGTTTTTT	CASSHPGGPDTGELFF	-	TRBJ2-2	TRBV4-1	-
TGTGCCAGCAGCTTATTCTCTGAGAGCTCTGGGGCCAACGTCCTGACTTTC	CASSLFSESSGANVLTF	-	TRBJ2-6	TRBV7-3	-
TGTGCCAGCAGTTACTACTCAGGGGGCTTCTACAATGAGCAGTTCTTC	CASSYYSGGFYNEQFF	-	TRBJ2-1	TRBV6-6	TRBD1
TGCGCCAGCAGCCAACTGGGTGGGAACTATGGCTACACCTTC	CASSQLGGNYGYTF	-	TRBJ1-2	TRBV4-1	-
TGTGCCAGCAGTGAAGCCAAGGGCGATCAGCCCCAGCATTTT	CASSEAKGDQPQHF	-	TRBJ1-5	TRBV6-1	-
TGTGCCAGCAGTCCTACAGGGTTGGGGCAGTACTTC	CASSPTGLGQYF	-	TRBJ2-7	TRBV28	-
TGTGCCAGCAGCCCCCCGGGACTAGCGGTCTACGAGCAGTACTTC	CASSPPGLAVYEQYF	-	TRBJ2-7	TRBV7-2	TRBD2
TGTGCCAGCAGCCAAGAACCCGGTGCCTCCTACGAGCAGTACTTC	CASSQEPGASYEQYF	-	TRBJ2-7	TRBV4-2	-
TGTGCCAGCAGCTTAGCGCGGCAACTCCGGGAGACCCAGTACTTC	CASSLARQLRETQYF	-	TRBJ2-5	TRBV7-2	-
TGTGCCAGCAGCCAATTGGGAGACAGGGGCGGCAAACTGTTTTTT	CASSQLGDRGGKLFF	once	TRBJ1-4	TRBV16	TRBD1
TGTGCCAGCAGCGCATCCGGGACATTACACATTGGGGCCAACGTCCTGACTTTC	CASSASGTLHIGANVLTF	-	TRBJ2-6	TRBV7-2	-
TGTGCCAGCAGTAGCGGGAGGCCACACCTTGAGCAGTACTTC	CASSSGRPHLEQYF	-	TRBJ2-7	TRBV6-5	TRBD2
TGTGCCACCAGCAGCGGGACAGGGCAAGCCGAGCAGTACTTC	CATSSGTGQAEQYF	-	TRBJ2-7	TRBV15	TRBD1
TGTGCCAGCAGCTTAGTTTCCCCGCGGAACACTGAAGCTTTCTTT	CASSLVSPRNTEAFF	once	TRBJ1-1	TRBV7-9	-
TGTGCCAGCAGTGAATCGGCAGGCTCTTCCTACGAGCAGTACTTC	CASSESAGSSYEQYF	many	TRBJ2-7	TRBV6-1	-
TGTGCCAGCAGTTTCAGTTCAGATACGCAGTATTTT	CASSFSSDTQYF	-	TRBJ2-3	TRBV27	-
TGCGCCAGCAGCCAGTCCACCAGGGGAGAGACCCAGTACTTC	CASSQSTRGETQYF	-	TRBJ2-5	TRBV5-1	-
TGTGCCAGCAGCATGGGTTTTGGGACGGGCTATGGCTACACCTTC	CASSMGFGTGYGYTF	-	TRBJ1-2	TRBV5-4	-
TGTGCCAGTAGTATAGGTTTCGGCGCCTCTGAAAAACTGTTTTTT	CASSIGFGASEKLFF	-	TRBJ1-4	TRBV19	-
TGTGCCAGCAGGGACAGGGGGCAACACGAGCAGTACTTC	CASRDRGQHEQYF	few	TRBJ2-7	TRBV27	TRBD1
TGTGCCAGCAGTTACTCGATTAACTACGAGCAGTACTTC	CASSYSINYEQYF	-	TRBJ2-7	TRBV6-5	-
TGTGCCAGCAGTTCACCATCCGGGATTAACTTCCCGCAAGAGACCCAGTACTTC	CASSSPSGINFPQETQYF	-	TRBJ2-5	TRBV27	-
TGTGCCAGCAGTTACAGGGGGACAGCTTACGAGCAGTACTTC	CASSYRGTAYEQYF	-	TRBJ2-7	TRBV6-5	TRBD1
TGTGCCAGCAGCAGAAAACTAACAGGGCTAGCTTTCTTT	CASSRKLTGLAFF	few	TRBJ1-1	TRBV21-1	-
TGTGCCAGCAGTTACCGGGACAACACTGAAGCTTTCTTT	CASSYRDNTEAFF	-	TRBJ1-1	TRBV6-6	-
TGCGCCAGCAGGGATATAGCGGGAGCTTTAAATGAGCAGTTCTTC	CASRDIAGALNEQFF	-	TRBJ2-1	TRBV5-1	TRBD2
TGCGCCAGCAGCCTAGGGACAGGCTATGGCTACACCTTC	CASSLGTGYGYTF	-	TRBJ1-2	TRBV4-1	TRBD1
TGTGCCAGCAGCTTAGCGCCCTTCGGGGTAGCATACAATGAGCAGTTCTTC	CASSLAPFGVAYNEQFF	-	TRBJ2-1	TRBV7-2	-
TGTGCCTGGAGAGACCCAGGCGGGGCGCAGTATTTT	CAWRDPGGAQYF	-	TRBJ2-3	TRBV30	-
TGTGCCAGCAGTAAGATAGGACAGGGGGCTAAGTCCTACGAGCAGTACTTC	CASSKIGQGAKSYEQYF	-	TRBJ2-7	TRBV2	TRBD1
TGTGCCAGCAGCTTTATTACACCGGGACTAGCGTACAATGAGCAGTTCTTC	CASSFITPGLAYNEQFF	-	TRBJ2-1	TRBV5-6	TRBD2
TGCGCCAGCAGCCTGGACAGGGCGGGCACCGGGGAGCTGTTTTTT	CASSLDRAGTGELFF	-	TRBJ2-2	TRBV5-1	TRBD1
TGTGCCAGCAGTTTTCGGTTGGCAGCCTATGGCTACACCTTC	CASSFRLAAYGYTF	-	TRBJ1-2	TRBV28	-
TGTGCCAGCAGCCCCGGTCGTATTGTGCAGTACTTC	CASSPGRIVQYF	-	TRBJ2-7	TRBV11-2	-
TGTGCCAGCAGCCTAACCGGGACTAGCGGGATGTATGAGCAGTACTTC	CASSLTGTSGMYEQYF	once	TRBJ2-7	TRBV7-9	TRBD2
TGTGCCAGCAGTTACTCGAACAGGGGCACCGGGGAGCTGTTTTTT	CASSYSNRGTGELFF	-	TRBJ2-2	TRBV6-5	TRBD1
TGTGCCAGCAGCGTAGATGTCAGGTCTGCTGGGGAGCTGTTTTTT	CASSVDVRSAGELFF	-	TRBJ2-2	TRBV9	-
TGTGCCTGGAGTGTAGCCCCAGGGAACGAGCAGTACTTC	CAWSVAPGNEQYF	few	TRBJ2-7	TRBV30	-
TGCAGCGTTGAAAAGGGGCACGGCACTGAAGCTTTCTTT	CSVEKGHGTEAFF	once	TRBJ1-1	TRBV29-1	-